The subject of this entry is one T cell receptor (beta chain). Its antigen is not known. This sample was taken from a study of T-cell memory formation after mild COVID-19. Study-wide background: TCR clusters were mostly donor specific.

Employing constant-segment primers, 5'RACE generated TCR alpha and TCR beta cDNA libraries bearing sample barcodes and UMIs. TCRdb recomputed calls from the 5' RACE reads with MiXCR, one row per CDR3 protein. The sample holds some 300,000 distinct CDR3 sequences; 20% are singletons and the top ten take roughly 21%. General study points: A second wave expanding day 15 to 37 was CD4+-biased; contracting clones were balanced.

The specimen sequenced was PBMCs or a T cell subset sorted from them (not recorded which). This sequence originates from a man younger than 35 who had mild COVID-19 (a few samples of this study predate the infection). Cell type and time point are not known.

The DNA of the CDR3 is TGTGCCAGCAGCTTTGCTGTCCGGGCAACGAACACCGGGGAGCTGTTTTTT. It specifies CASSFAVRATNTGELFF. The chain combines TRBV5-5 with TRBJ2-2; D remains unclear. The CDR3 sequence is 17 residues long. Trimming removed 2 bases at V and 0 bases at J, with 14 bases between. CDR1 and CDR2 from the germline V gene are SGHKS and YYEKEE (reference sequence).